Following are 6 T cell receptor beta chains from one sample sequenced in a study of patients and donors after allogeneic stem cell transplantation. MiXCR, run by TCRdb on the RT-PCR reads, gives a single entry per CDR3 protein. The data show over 350,000 distinct CDR3 sequences, roughly 17% seen once. Sequenced sample: blood, either unsorted or a sorted T cell fraction (not recorded which). Receptors originate from a human donor who was either an allogeneic HSCT recipient or a stem cell or donor lymphocyte infusion donor (not recorded which). It is not recorded whose cells these are; they may come from a transplant donor.

The chain is built from TRBV27 and TRBJ1-1; D may be TRBD1 (6 bases). From germline, CDR1 is MNHEY and CDR2 SMNVEV (reference sequence). This CDR3 comprises 16 residues. Deletions cut 3 bases from V and 1 base from J, with 15 bases between. CDR3 residues: CASSFLGRGGNTEAFF. For the CDR3, the DNA is TGTGCCAGCAGTTTCTTGGGGAGGGGGGGGAACACTGAAGCTTTCTTT.

This clonotype was recorded many times. The chain is built from TRBV6-1 and TRBJ2-7, with unresolved D. The V end was cut by 1 base, the J end by 4 bases, with 14 bases between. Germline CDR1 reads MNHNS; CDR2 reads SASEGT. The CDR3 has 15 residues. The CDR3 protein is CASSEGFRVGYEQYF. The DNA of the CDR3 is TGTGCCAGCAGTGAAGGGTTCCGGGTTGGATACGAGCAGTACTTC.

This clonotype was counted only a few times. The chain combines TRBV6-5 with TRBJ2-1; TRBD2 matches at 12 bases. Germline loops: CDR1 MNHEY, CDR2 SVGAGI. V shed 2 bases and J 16 bases; nucleotides not matched to a gene: 9. This CDR3 spans 14 amino acids. The CDR3 protein is CASSYGLAGGPTFF. CDR3 bases: TGTGCCAGCAGTTACGGGCTAGCGGGAGGGCCCACCTTCTTC.

The rearrangement uses TRBV5-1 and TRBJ1-5; 11 nucleotides line up with TRBD1. Germline trimming cut 0 bases from V and 2 bases from J; bases unmatched to any gene: 4. From germline, CDR1 is SGHRS and CDR2 YFSETQ. This CDR3 is built from 17 residues. CDR3 bases: TGCGCCAGCAGCTTGGGGACAGGGGGCGCAGGCAATCAGCCCCAGCATTTT. Translated: CASSLGTGGAGNQPQHF.

This clonotype has a count of ten or more. The chain is built from TRBV12-5 and TRBJ2-3; a weak D match, TRBD2 (6 bases). CDR3 length: 16 residues. Trimming shortened V by 2 bases and J by 3 bases, and 15 bases separated the two germline ends. Germline CDR1 and CDR2: LGHNT and FRNRAP. CDR3 nucleotide sequence: TGTGCTAGTGGTTTGCACGGGGCGGGGACGACAGATACGCAGTATTTT. As protein: CASGLHGAGTTDTQYF. The whole variable domain, remainder taken from reference TRBV12-5 and TRBJ2-3, is DARVTQTPRHKVTEMGQEVTMRCQPILGHNTVFWYRQTMMQGLELLAYFRNRAPLDDSGMPKDRFSAEMPDATLATLKIQPSEPRDSAVYFCASGLHGAGTTDTQYFGPGTRLTVL.

The chain couples TRBV4-1 to TRBJ1-2; 9 bases are a match to TRBD1. CDR1 and CDR2 (germline): MGHRA, YSYEKL. The CDR3 is 19 amino acids. V shed 2 bases, J shed 8 bases, and the junction held 21 bases outside the gene matches. CDR3 sequence: CASSQPGMLTRDRDQGYTF. The CDR3 coding sequence is TGCGCCAGCAGCCAACCGGGGATGCTGACCCGGGACAGGGACCAGGGCTACACCTTC.